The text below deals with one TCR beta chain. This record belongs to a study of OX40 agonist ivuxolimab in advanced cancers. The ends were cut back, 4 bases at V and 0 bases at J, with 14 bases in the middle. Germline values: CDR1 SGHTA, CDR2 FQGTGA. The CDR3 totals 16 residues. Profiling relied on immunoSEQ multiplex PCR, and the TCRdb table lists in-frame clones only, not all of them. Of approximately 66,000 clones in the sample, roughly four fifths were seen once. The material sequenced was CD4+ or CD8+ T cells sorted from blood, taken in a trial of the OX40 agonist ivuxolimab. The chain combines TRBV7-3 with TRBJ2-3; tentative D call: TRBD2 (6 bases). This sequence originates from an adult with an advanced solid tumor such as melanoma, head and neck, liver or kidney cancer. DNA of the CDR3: TGTGCCAGCAGCTCCGGGACTCACACTAGCACAGATACGCAGTATTTT. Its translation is CASSSGTHTSTDTQYF.